This T cell receptor (beta chain) was sequenced during a study of cytomegalovirus exposure and HLA in healthy donors. On the study more broadly: T cells numbering about 179 million yielded 95 million to 140 million unique TCR beta sequences in an earlier analysis.

The germline V gene encodes CDR1 LNHDA and CDR2 SQIVND (reference sequence). This CDR3 spans 13 amino acids. V was pared by 7 bases and J by 7 bases, with 6 bases of the junction left unmatched. Study-level results: Prediction of most subjects' HLA-A and HLA-B alleles by TCR beta sequences was reportedly accurate. In a later analysis, a missense DCLRE1C variant was linked to TCR beta V- and J-gene trimming. Within an earlier analysis, most TCR beta V segments proved productive either about 90% or about 30% of the time.

On this clone: Its antigen is not known.

Primers for the PCR totalled 60 Vbeta and 13 Jbeta. The method was immunoSEQ multiplex PCR; TCRdb's version includes in-frame clones alone and lacks a portion of them. The sample lists about 230,000 clones, approximately 80% occurring once. The sample consisted of PBMCs. The chain combines TRBV19 with TRBJ1-5, with TRBD1 matching 8 bases. This sequence was found in a woman aged 40-49 years in good health and CMV-seronegative. The CDR3 region has the DNA TGTGCCAGTACCCAGGGGGCGAGGCAGCCCCAGCATTTT. Amino acid sequence: CASTQGARQPQHF.